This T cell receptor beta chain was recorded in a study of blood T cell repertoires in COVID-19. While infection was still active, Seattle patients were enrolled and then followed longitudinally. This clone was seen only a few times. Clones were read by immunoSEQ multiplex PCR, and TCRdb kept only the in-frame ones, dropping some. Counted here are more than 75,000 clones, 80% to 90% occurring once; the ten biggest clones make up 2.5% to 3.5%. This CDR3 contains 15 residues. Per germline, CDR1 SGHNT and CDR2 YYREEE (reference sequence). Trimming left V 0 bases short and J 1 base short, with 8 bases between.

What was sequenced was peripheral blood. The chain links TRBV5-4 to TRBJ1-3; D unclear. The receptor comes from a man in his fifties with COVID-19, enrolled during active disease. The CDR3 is CASSLAVPSGNTIYF. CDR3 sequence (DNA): TGTGCCAGCAGCTTGGCGGTACCTTCTGGAAACACCATATATTTT.